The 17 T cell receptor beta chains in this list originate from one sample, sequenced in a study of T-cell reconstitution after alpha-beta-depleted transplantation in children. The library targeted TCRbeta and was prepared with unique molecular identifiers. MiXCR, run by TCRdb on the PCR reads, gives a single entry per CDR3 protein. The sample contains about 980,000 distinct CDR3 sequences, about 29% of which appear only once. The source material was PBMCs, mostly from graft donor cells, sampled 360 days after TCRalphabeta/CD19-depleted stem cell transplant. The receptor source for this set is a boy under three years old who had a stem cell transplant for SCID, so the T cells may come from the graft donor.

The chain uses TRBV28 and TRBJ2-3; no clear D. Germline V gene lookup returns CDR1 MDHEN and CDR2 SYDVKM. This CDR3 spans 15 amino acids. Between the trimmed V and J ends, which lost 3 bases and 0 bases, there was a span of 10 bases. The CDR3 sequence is CASSLMLLSTDTQYF. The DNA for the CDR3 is TGTGCCAGCAGTTTGATGTTGCTGAGCACAGATACGCAGTATTTT.

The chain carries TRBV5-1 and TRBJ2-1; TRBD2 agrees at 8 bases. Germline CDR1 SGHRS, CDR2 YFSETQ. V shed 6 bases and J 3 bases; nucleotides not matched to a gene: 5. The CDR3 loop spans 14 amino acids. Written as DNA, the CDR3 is TGCGCCAGCACAACTAGCGGATACTACAATGAGCAGTTCTTC. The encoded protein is CASTTSGYYNEQFF.

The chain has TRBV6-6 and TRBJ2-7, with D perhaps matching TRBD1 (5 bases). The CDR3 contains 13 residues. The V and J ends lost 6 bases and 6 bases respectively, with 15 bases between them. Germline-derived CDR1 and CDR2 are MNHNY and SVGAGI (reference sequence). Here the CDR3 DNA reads TGTGCCAGCAGCCCTACGACAGTCCCCGAGCAGTACTTC. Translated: CASSPTTVPEQYF.

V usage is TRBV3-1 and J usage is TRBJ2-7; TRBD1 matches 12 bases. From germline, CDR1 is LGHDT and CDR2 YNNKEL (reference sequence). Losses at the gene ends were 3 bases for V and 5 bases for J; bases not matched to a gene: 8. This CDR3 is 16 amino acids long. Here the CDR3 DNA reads TGTGCCAGCAGCCATTTATATGGGACAGGGGGCGACGAGCAGTACTTC. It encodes CASSHLYGTGGDEQYF.

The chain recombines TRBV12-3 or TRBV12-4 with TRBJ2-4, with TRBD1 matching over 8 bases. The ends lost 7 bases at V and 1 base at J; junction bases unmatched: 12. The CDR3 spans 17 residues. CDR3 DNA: TGTGCCAGCAACGGACAGGGAGAGGGGTGGGCCAAAAACATTCAGTACTTC. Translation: CASNGQGEGWAKNIQYF.

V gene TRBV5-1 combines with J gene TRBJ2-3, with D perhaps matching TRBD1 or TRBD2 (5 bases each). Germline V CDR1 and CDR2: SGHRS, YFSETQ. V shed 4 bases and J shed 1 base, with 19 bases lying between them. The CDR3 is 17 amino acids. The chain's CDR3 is CASSVLRGAQRTDTQYF. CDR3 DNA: TGCGCCAGCAGCGTCCTTCGAGGGGCCCAACGCACAGATACGCAGTATTTT.

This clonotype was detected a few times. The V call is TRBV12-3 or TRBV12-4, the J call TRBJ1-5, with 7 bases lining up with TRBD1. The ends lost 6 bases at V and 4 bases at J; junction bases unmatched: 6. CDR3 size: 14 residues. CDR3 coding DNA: TGTGCCAGCAGCCTGACAGGGACAAATCAGCCCCAGCATTTT. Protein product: CASSLTGTNQPQHF.

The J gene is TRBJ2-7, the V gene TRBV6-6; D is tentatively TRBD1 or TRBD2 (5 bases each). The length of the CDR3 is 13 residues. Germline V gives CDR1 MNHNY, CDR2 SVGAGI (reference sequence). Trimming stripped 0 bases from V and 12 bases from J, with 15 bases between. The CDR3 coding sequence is TGTGCCAGCAGTTACTCCGAGGGGTCGGTGGTGTACTTC. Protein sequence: CASSYSEGSVVYF.

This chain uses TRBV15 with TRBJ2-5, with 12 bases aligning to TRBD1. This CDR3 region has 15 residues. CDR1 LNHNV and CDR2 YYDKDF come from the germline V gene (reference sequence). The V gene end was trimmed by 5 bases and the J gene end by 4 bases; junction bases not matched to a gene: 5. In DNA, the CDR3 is TGTGCCACCAGCGGGGACAGGGGGCTCGGAGAGACCCAGTACTTC. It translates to CATSGDRGLGETQYF.

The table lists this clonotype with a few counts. The chain's CDR3 is CASSSNSGASTDTQYF. The CDR3 DNA reads TGTGCCAGCAGTAGTAATAGCGGGGCTAGCACAGATACGCAGTATTTT. This chain links TRBV2 with TRBJ2-3, with 8 nucleotides matching TRBD2. V was clipped by 5 bases and J by 0 bases; unmatched bases: 7. CDR1 and CDR2 (germline): SNHLY, FYNNEI. The CDR3 is made up of 16 amino acids. The entire variable domain, with the rest obtained from reference TRBV2 and TRBJ2-3, is as follows: EPEVTQTPSHQVTQMGQEVILRCVPISNHLYFYWYRQILGQKVEFLVSFYNNEISEKSEIFDDQFSVERPDGSNFTLKIRSTKLEDSAMYFCASSSNSGASTDTQYFGPGTRLTVL.

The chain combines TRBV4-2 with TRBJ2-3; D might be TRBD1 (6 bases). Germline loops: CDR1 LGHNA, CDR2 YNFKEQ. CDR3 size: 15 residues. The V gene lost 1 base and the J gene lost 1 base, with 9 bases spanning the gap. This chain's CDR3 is CASSQAWGRTDTQYF. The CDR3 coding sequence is TGTGCCAGCAGCCAAGCATGGGGGCGCACAGATACGCAGTATTTT.

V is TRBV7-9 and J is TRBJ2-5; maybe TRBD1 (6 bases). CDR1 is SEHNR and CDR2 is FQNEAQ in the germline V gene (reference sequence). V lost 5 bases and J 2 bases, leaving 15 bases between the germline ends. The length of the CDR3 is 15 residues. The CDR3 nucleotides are TGTGCCAGCAGCCCGAAATGGGGGCCGCAAGAGACCCAGTACTTC. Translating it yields CASSPKWGPQETQYF.

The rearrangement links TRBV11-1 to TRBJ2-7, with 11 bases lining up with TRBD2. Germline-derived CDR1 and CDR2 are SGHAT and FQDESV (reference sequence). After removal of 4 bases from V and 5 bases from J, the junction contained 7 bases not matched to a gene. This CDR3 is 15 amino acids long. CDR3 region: CASSYTSGGGDEQYF. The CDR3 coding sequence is TGTGCCAGCAGCTATACTAGCGGGGGAGGCGACGAGCAGTACTTC.

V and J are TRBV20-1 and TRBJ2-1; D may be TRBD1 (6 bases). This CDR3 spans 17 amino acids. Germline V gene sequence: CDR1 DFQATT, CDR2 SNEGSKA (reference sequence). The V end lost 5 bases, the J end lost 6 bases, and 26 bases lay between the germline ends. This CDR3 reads CSAPFFSRGLLSNEQFF. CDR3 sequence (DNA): TGCAGTGCTCCTTTTTTCTCCAGGGGTCTGTTATCCAATGAGCAGTTCTTC.

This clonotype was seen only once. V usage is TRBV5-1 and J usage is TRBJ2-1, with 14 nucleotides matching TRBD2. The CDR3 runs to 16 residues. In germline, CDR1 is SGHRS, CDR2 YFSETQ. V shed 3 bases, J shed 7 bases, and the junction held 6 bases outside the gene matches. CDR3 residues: CASSWTSGGLGNEQFF. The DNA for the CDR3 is TGCGCCAGCAGCTGGACTAGCGGGGGGCTGGGGAATGAGCAGTTCTTC.

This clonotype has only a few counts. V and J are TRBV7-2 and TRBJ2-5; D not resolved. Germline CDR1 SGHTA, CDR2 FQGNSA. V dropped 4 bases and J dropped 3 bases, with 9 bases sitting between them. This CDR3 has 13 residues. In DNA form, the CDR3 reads TGTGCCAGCAGCTCCCCGGTAGAAGAGACCCAGTACTTC. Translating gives CASSSPVEETQYF.

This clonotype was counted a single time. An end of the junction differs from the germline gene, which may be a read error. CDR3 nucleotide sequence: TGTGCCGGCAGCTTCTATACTAAATGGGACACTGAAGCTTTCTTT. Its protein is CAGSFYTKWDTEAFF. The chain has TRBV11-2 and TRBJ1-1; D gene uncertain. The CDR3 has 15 residues. Germline loops: CDR1 SGHAT, CDR2 FQNNGV.